This TCR beta chain was identified during a study of cytomegalovirus exposure and HLA in healthy donors. The PCR employed 60 Vbeta primers together with 13 Jbeta primers. Assay used: immunoSEQ multiplex PCR; TCRdb lists only in-frame clones, some missing. The sample has 210,000 or so clones, about 79% seen once. General observations from the study: Altogether, 160 or so TCR beta chains were recorded as cytomegalovirus-associated.

There are a few counts of this clone. No antigen is known for it. The receptor comes from a man between 18 and 29 years old in good health and CMV-seronegative. The sample taken for sequencing was PBMCs.

CDR3 protein: CASSTGIHNEQFF. CDR3 DNA: TGTGCCAGCAGTACAGGGATCCACAATGAGCAGTTCTTC. The V and J genes are TRBV6-6 and TRBJ2-1; D possibly corresponds to TRBD1 (6 bases). V gave up 5 bases and J gave up 5 bases, with 10 bases separating them. This CDR3 contains 13 residues. Germline V lookup: CDR1 MNHNY, CDR2 SVGAGI (reference sequence).